Below are 30 T cell receptor beta chains sequenced from a single sample in a study of blood T cell repertoires in COVID-19. Only in-frame clones appear in the TCRdb table, and some are missing; sequencing was by immunoSEQ multiplex PCR. The data hold about 88,000 clones, with more than 85% observed a single time. The specimen sequenced was peripheral blood. These receptor sequences come from a man aged 60 to 75 with acute or convalescent COVID-19.

V usage is TRBV11-2 and J usage is TRBJ1-1; D unclear. Germline assignment: CDR1 SGHAT and CDR2 FQNNGV. This CDR3 has 14 residues. Trimming took 0 bases from V and 5 from J, leaving 10 bases between them. The chain's CDR3 is CASSLDPGDTEAFF. The CDR3 DNA sequence: TGTGCCAGCAGCTTAGATCCCGGGGATACTGAAGCTTTCTTT.

The J gene is TRBJ1-5, the V gene TRBV15; maybe TRBD1 (6 bases). Per germline, CDR1 LNHNV and CDR2 YYDKDF (reference sequence). V gave up 3 bases and J gave up 1 base, with 7 bases separating them. The CDR3 has 14 amino acids. CDR3 amino acids: CATSRDSSNQPQHF. As DNA, the CDR3 is TGTGCCACCAGCAGGGACAGCAGCAATCAGCCCCAGCATTTT.

The chain carries TRBV5-6 and TRBJ2-7; perhaps TRBD2 as D (7 bases). V gave up 5 bases and J gave up 2 bases, with 17 bases separating them. The CDR3 runs to 15 residues. CDR1 and CDR2 (germline): SGHDT, YYEEEE. CDR3 in amino acids: CASSLLGEGAYEQYF. Written as DNA, the CDR3 is TGTGCCAGCAGTTTGCTGGGGGAGGGGGCCTACGAGCAGTACTTC.

This clone was counted a few times. V gene TRBV28 combines with J gene TRBJ2-5, with D possibly matching TRBD1 (5 bases). In germline, CDR1 is MDHEN, CDR2 SYDVKM. The CDR3 spans 15 residues. V was trimmed by 4 bases and J by 2 bases, leaving 14 bases between them. CDR3 in DNA: TGTGCCAGCAGTTCAGGGTCCAGTTTTCAAGAGACCCAGTACTTC. Translated: CASSSGSSFQETQYF.

V gene TRBV3-1 (or the pseudogene TRBV3-2) combines with J gene TRBJ1-6, with unresolved D. Trimming took 4 bases from V and 8 from J, leaving 15 bases between them. Per germline, CDR1 LGHDT and CDR2 YNNKEL (reference sequence). CDR3 size: 15 residues. The CDR3: CASSLDLTGDSPLHF. The CDR3 region has the DNA TGTGCCAGCAGCCTGGACCTCACCGGGGATTCACCCCTCCACTTT.

This chain links TRBV6-5 with TRBJ1-3, with D possibly matching TRBD1 (6 bases). Germline CDR1 MNHEY, CDR2 SVGAGI. CDR3 length equals 14 residues. V shed 6 bases and J shed 3 bases, with 12 bases lying between them. This chain's CDR3 is CASRPTGSGNTIYF. The CDR3 DNA reads as TGTGCCAGCAGGCCTACAGGGAGTGGAAACACCATATATTTT.

The chain employs TRBV14 and TRBJ2-7; tentative D call: TRBD1 (6 bases). This CDR3 is 15 amino acids long. Germline assignment: CDR1 SGHDN and CDR2 FVKESK. The ends were cut back, 4 bases at V and 3 bases at J, with 16 bases in the middle. CDR3 protein: CASSPIGGEDYEQYF. DNA of the CDR3: TGTGCCAGCAGCCCTATAGGGGGAGAAGACTACGAGCAGTACTTC.

V gene TRBV14 combines with J gene TRBJ1-1; no clear D gene. With 4 bases removed from V and 1 base from J, the gap between germline ends came to 13 bases. Germline V gene lookup returns CDR1 SGHDN and CDR2 FVKESK. The CDR3 sequence is 15 residues long. CDR3 DNA: TGTGCCAGCAGCCCTTATCTAAATCGGAACACTGAAGCTTTCTTT. Translation gives CASSPYLNRNTEAFF.

V and J are TRBV24-1 and TRBJ2-5, with a weak D call TRBD1 (5 bases). Germline-derived CDR1 and CDR2 are KGHDR and SFDVKD. This CDR3 is built from 14 residues. Trimming took off 4 bases at V and 4 bases at J, with 12 bases between the two ends. The CDR3 region has the DNA TGTGCCACCAGTGAATGGACATCCCCAGAGACCCAGTACTTC. Protein: CATSEWTSPETQYF.

As DNA, the CDR3 is TGTGCCAGTAGTATCGACAGCGCAAATAATGAAAAACTGTTTTTT. Protein product: CASSIDSANNEKLFF. The chain links TRBV19 to TRBJ1-4; D may be TRBD1 (5 bases). The CDR3 is made up of 15 amino acids. Germline V lookup: CDR1 LNHDA, CDR2 SQIVND (reference sequence). Between the trimmed V and J ends, which lost 3 bases and 4 bases, there was a span of 12 bases.

J is TRBJ2-7 and V is TRBV5-6, with D possibly being TRBD1 (5 bases). Looked up from germline, CDR1 is SGHDT and CDR2 is YYEEEE. This CDR3 is built from 13 residues. The ends were cut back, 4 bases at V and 3 bases at J, with 11 bases in the middle. In DNA, the CDR3 is TGTGCCAGCAGCCCGAAGGACAACTACGAGCAGTACTTC. Translation gives CASSPKDNYEQYF.

The J gene is TRBJ2-2, the V gene TRBV7-8; TRBD1 aligns across 10 bases. There are 17 residues in the CDR3. Germline CDR1 reads SGHVS; CDR2 reads FQNEAQ. V lost 4 bases, J lost 4 bases, and 9 bases stayed unmatched. DNA for the CDR3: TGTGCCAGCAGCTCGGGTATACGGGACAGGGGCACCGGGGAGCTGTTTTTT. Protein product: CASSSGIRDRGTGELFF.

Only one count was recorded for this clone. The chain joins TRBV5-5 to TRBJ2-1; the D is unclear. V lost 1 base and J 3 bases, leaving 5 bases between the germline ends. Germline-derived CDR1 and CDR2 are SGHKS and YYEKEE (reference sequence). This CDR3 has 13 amino acids. The CDR3: CASSLSNYNEQFF. The CDR3 coding sequence is TGTGCCAGCAGCTTGTCCAACTACAATGAGCAGTTCTTC.

The table lists this clone with a few counts. This chain joins TRBV7-9 and TRBJ2-1; possibly TRBD2 for D (5 bases). Deletions cut 5 bases from V and 9 bases from J, with 20 bases between. This CDR3 is built from 15 residues. The germline gives CDR1 SEHNR, CDR2 FQNEAQ (reference sequence). The chain's CDR3 is CASSRGSRTRGEQFF. CDR3 DNA sequence: TGTGCCAGCAGCCGAGGGTCCCGGACGCGCGGTGAGCAGTTCTTC.

The chain uses TRBV28 and TRBJ1-6; the D is unclear. Germline-derived CDR1 and CDR2 are MDHEN and SYDVKM. The CDR3 length is 13 residues. Trimming cost V 7 bases and J 14 bases, with 18 bases left between them. The chain's CDR3 is CASTSPYNSTLHF. The CDR3 DNA follows: TGTGCCAGCACGAGCCCCTATAATTCTACCCTCCACTTT.

V and J are TRBV27 and TRBJ1-4; no firm D call. Germline CDR1 is MNHEY and CDR2 is SMNVEV (reference sequence). There are 14 residues in the CDR3. V was shortened by 5 bases and J by 4 bases, with 11 bases between the two germline ends. CDR3 coding DNA: TGTGCCAGCAGTCCACGGGCGGGTAATGAAAAACTGTTTTTT. Protein product: CASSPRAGNEKLFF.

The chain recombines TRBV5-1 with TRBJ2-2; TRBD1 matches at 9 bases. After removal of 4 bases from V and 4 bases from J, the junction contained 5 bases not matched to a gene. The CDR3 covers 15 residues. Germline V gene lookup returns CDR1 SGHRS and CDR2 YFSETQ. CDR3 nucleotide sequence: TGCGCCAGCAGCCCAGGGACAGGGCTCACCGGGGAGCTGTTTTTT. It is translated as CASSPGTGLTGELFF.

This chain uses TRBV6-4 with TRBJ2-1, with D tentatively TRBD2 (6 bases). This CDR3 contains 14 residues. Germline V lookup: CDR1 MRHNA, CDR2 SNTAGT. V was cut by 3 bases and J by 7 bases, with 13 bases left in between. This CDR3 reads CASSESGDGNEQFF. The CDR3 region has the DNA TGTGCCAGCAGTGAGTCGGGAGATGGAAATGAGCAGTTCTTC.

The genes are TRBV19 and TRBJ2-2, with D tentatively TRBD2 (7 bases). The CDR3 has 15 amino acids. Germline CDR1 and CDR2: LNHDA and SQIVND (reference sequence). V was cut by 2 bases and J by 5 bases, with 12 bases left in between. CDR3 DNA sequence: TGTGCCAGTAGTATATCGGGGGGCAATACCGGGGAGCTGTTTTTT. It translates to CASSISGGNTGELFF.

This chain links TRBV24-1 with TRBJ1-2, with a tentative D call TRBD1 (5 bases). CDR3 length: 13 amino acids. Trimming stripped 1 base from V and 5 bases from J, with 7 bases between. Germline V gives CDR1 KGHDR, CDR2 SFDVKD. This chain's CDR3 is CATSDLRGYGYTF. The CDR3 bases are TGTGCCACCAGTGATTTACGGGGGTATGGCTACACCTTC.

The genes are TRBV4-1 and TRBJ2-1, with 11 bases identical to TRBD1. V dropped 4 bases and J dropped 5; count of bases not matched to a gene: 4. Germline V gene data show CDR1 as MGHRA and CDR2 as YSYEKL. The CDR3 has 15 residues. The CDR3 DNA is TGCGCCAGCAGCCGGACAGGGGGCGCAGACAATGAGCAGTTCTTC. It is translated as CASSRTGGADNEQFF.

Written as DNA, the CDR3 is TGCGCCAGCAGCCCTACTAGCGGGGGGGCAGATACGCAGTATTTT. Its translation is CASSPTSGGADTQYF. J is TRBJ2-3 and V is TRBV4-3; 13 bases line up with TRBD2. The germline CDR1 and CDR2 sequences are LGHNA and YSLEER. The V segment lost 4 bases and the J segment 4 bases; nucleotides outside the gene matches: 2. CDR3 length equals 15 residues.

This sequence joins TRBV29-1 and TRBJ2-7; possible D gene TRBD1, 6 bases. The V end was cut by 7 bases, the J end by 3 bases, with 13 bases between. The CDR3 has 12 residues. Germline CDR1 SQVTM, CDR2 ANQGSEA. The CDR3 loop is CSAEAGDYEQYF. CDR3 coding DNA: TGCAGCGCTGAGGCAGGGGACTACGAGCAGTACTTC.

This chain uses TRBV5-1 with TRBJ2-1; a possible D gene is TRBD2 (5 bases). Germline CDR1 is SGHRS and CDR2 is YFSETQ. This CDR3 comprises 14 residues. Trimming removed 4 bases at V and 0 bases at J, with 8 bases between. CDR3 nucleotide sequence: TGCGCCAGCAGCAAGAGCGGCTCCTACAATGAGCAGTTCTTC. This translates into CASSKSGSYNEQFF.

In its sample, this clone was seen once. This chain connects TRBV13 to TRBJ1-2; no clear D. Germline CDR1 is PRHDT and CDR2 is FYEKMQ (reference sequence). Trimming shortened V by 1 base and J by 2 bases, and 8 bases separated the two germline ends. This CDR3 spans 14 amino acids. The DNA of the CDR3 is TGTGCCAGCAGCTTAGCTTGGGCGAACTATGGCTACACCTTC. Protein product: CASSLAWANYGYTF.

This chain uses TRBV6-6 with TRBJ2-7; 7 nucleotides agree with TRBD1. The germline V gene encodes CDR1 MNHNY and CDR2 SVGAGI (reference sequence). The CDR3 length is 12 residues. V shed 5 bases, J shed 4 bases, and the junction held 2 bases outside the gene matches. The CDR3 protein is CASSGTAYEQYF. The CDR3 nucleotides read TGTGCCAGCAGTGGGACAGCTTACGAGCAGTACTTC.

CDR3: CASSSPPGSGGTEAFF. The CDR3 DNA is TGTGCCAGCAGTTCACCCCCGGGGTCGGGGGGCACTGAAGCTTTCTTT. This chain joins TRBV28 and TRBJ1-1, with D possibly being TRBD1 (5 bases). The CDR3 totals 16 residues. Germline CDR1 MDHEN, CDR2 SYDVKM. V gave up 4 bases and J gave up 4 bases, with 19 bases separating them.

The table lists this clone with a count of one. This chain connects TRBV24-1 to TRBJ2-2; perhaps TRBD1 as D (5 bases). The CDR3 contains 15 residues. Trimming left V 2 bases short and J 5 bases short, with 11 bases between. The germline V gene encodes CDR1 KGHDR and CDR2 SFDVKD. DNA of the CDR3: TGTGCCACCAGTGATTCTCCCAGGACAACCGGGGAGCTGTTTTTT. Amino acids: CATSDSPRTTGELFF.

CDR3 in amino acids: CASSIVAEEQFF. In DNA form, the CDR3 reads TGTGCCAGTAGTATAGTAGCGGAAGAGCAGTTCTTC. The rearrangement links TRBV19 to TRBJ2-1; tentatively, D is TRBD2 (6 bases). Germline lookup yields CDR1 LNHDA and CDR2 SQIVND (reference sequence). This CDR3 region has 12 residues. Trimming left V 1 base short and J 10 bases short, with 8 bases between.

V is TRBV7-8 and J is TRBJ2-1; no reliable D call. Germline assignment: CDR1 SGHVS and CDR2 FQNEAQ. The V end lost 8 bases, the J end lost 0 bases, and 8 bases lay between the germline ends. The CDR3 sequence is 13 residues long. CDR3 in amino acids: CASVSGSYNEQFF. CDR3 in DNA: TGTGCCAGCGTTTCCGGCTCCTACAATGAGCAGTTCTTC.